Listed here are 15 T cell receptor beta chains from one sample, sequenced in a study of shared T cell receptors in the human thymus listed by TCRdb under 2021. Preparation of the library involved the immunoSEQ multiplex PCR assay. This immuneACCESS table, as held by TCRdb, lists in-frame sequences with V and J called but not all clones. Of the missing ones, under half trace to an unresolved V gene in checked studies; the others have no known cause. Here the sample has around 65,000 clones; nearly 95% occur a single time. The ten largest clonotypes hold 0.033% of the sample. The sample consisted of thymocytes. The receptors originated from a human donor.

The sample holds a few counts of this clone. The chain is built from TRBV7-3 and TRBJ2-5, with 10 bases lining up with TRBD2. CDR3 length equals 16 residues. V trimming: 5 bases; J trimming: 0 bases; junction bases outside the gene matches: 6. Looked up from germline, CDR1 is SGHTA and CDR2 is FQGTGA. CDR3 region: CASSPSGGANQETQYF. The DNA for the CDR3 is TGTGCCAGCAGCCCGAGCGGGGGGGCGAACCAAGAGACCCAGTACTTC.

The chain joins TRBV28 to TRBJ1-5, with D possibly matching TRBD1 (6 bases). The CDR3 runs 18 residues. V dropped 1 base and J dropped 0 bases, with 16 bases sitting between them. Germline CDR1 reads MDHEN; CDR2 reads SYDVKM. Here the CDR3 reads CASSLSGQMPHSNQPQHF. The CDR3 coding sequence is TGTGCCAGCAGTTTATCTGGACAGATGCCACATAGCAATCAGCCCCAGCATTTT.

This clone was seen once. V and J are TRBV27 and TRBJ1-5, with 10 nucleotides matching TRBD1. CDR1 MNHEY and CDR2 SMNVEV come from the germline V gene (reference sequence). This CDR3 is built from 17 residues. With V trimmed by 5 bases and J by 2 bases, 9 bases remained unmatched. The CDR3 DNA sequence: TGTGCCAGCAGTGCCGGGACAGGGGAGGTTGGCAATCAGCCCCAGCATTTT. As protein: CASSAGTGEVGNQPQHF.

The J gene is TRBJ1-2, the V gene TRBV27; D call uncertain. Trimming stripped 2 bases from V and 8 bases from J, with 21 bases between. The CDR3 extends over 16 amino acids. The germline V gene has CDR1 MNHEY and CDR2 SMNVEV (reference sequence). This CDR3 reads CASSLDVRSGLDGYTF. CDR3 nucleotides: TGTGCCAGCAGTTTAGACGTTCGTTCGGGGTTGGACGGCTACACCTTC.

Notes on this clone: The sample has other DNA sequences that encode this CDR3 too. The J gene is TRBJ2-7, the V gene TRBV5-1; 9 nucleotides line up with TRBD1. Germline V gene sequence: CDR1 SGHRS, CDR2 YFSETQ. CDR3 length: 14 residues. Trimming cost V 2 bases and J 1 base; bases outside gene matches: 1. CDR3 region: CASSLGQGSYEQYF. CDR3 bases: TGCGCCAGCAGCTTAGGACAGGGGTCCTACGAGCAGTACTTC.

This chain joins TRBV5-1 and TRBJ1-2, with 9 bases matching TRBD1. This CDR3 spans 15 amino acids. The V gene's germline CDR1 is SGHRS and CDR2 YFSETQ. The V gene end was trimmed by 4 bases and the J gene end by 4 bases; junction bases not matched to a gene: 8. The CDR3 protein is CASSPGQGLVYGYTF. The CDR3 DNA is TGCGCCAGCAGCCCGGGACAGGGTCTCGTCTATGGCTACACCTTC. Drawing the rest from reference TRBV5-1 and TRBJ1-2, the complete variable domain is KAGVTQTPRYLIKTRGQQVTLSCSPISGHRSVSWYQQTPGQGLQFLFEYFSETQRNKGNFPGRFSGRQFSNSRSEMNVSTLELGDSALYLCASSPGQGLVYGYTFGSGTRLTVV.

This clone was seen once. The rearrangement links TRBV5-6 to TRBJ1-5; no clear D gene. The CDR3 is 17 amino acids. Germline CDR1 is SGHDT and CDR2 is YYEEEE. Trimming pared 3 bases from V and 0 bases from J, leaving 16 bases between. In DNA, the CDR3 is TGTGCCAGCAGCTCGAAGCACAGCCTCTATAGCAATCAGCCCCAGCATTTT. Encoded protein: CASSSKHSLYSNQPQHF.

V and J are TRBV5-1 and TRBJ2-5; unclear D gene. The V end lost 7 bases, the J end lost 0 bases, and 10 bases lay between the germline ends. This CDR3 contains 13 residues. CDR1 and CDR2 from the germline V gene are SGHRS and YFSETQ. The CDR3 region is CASGLKYQETQYF. DNA of the CDR3: TGCGCCAGCGGGTTAAAGTACCAAGAGACCCAGTACTTC.

The rearrangement uses TRBV12-5 and TRBJ1-5; TRBD1 matches 10 bases. Germline V CDR1 and CDR2: LGHNT, FRNRAP. J was trimmed by 7 bases and V by 4 bases; bases with no gene match: 7. This CDR3 is 15 amino acids long. The chain's CDR3 is CASGWGTGVGQPQHF. In DNA, the CDR3 is TGTGCTAGTGGTTGGGGGACAGGGGTTGGCCAGCCCCAGCATTTT.

The V and J genes are TRBV4-1 and TRBJ2-1, with D uncertain. Germline V CDR1 and CDR2: MGHRA, YSYEKL. This CDR3 has 14 residues. With 0 bases removed from V and 7 bases from J, the gap between germline ends came to 10 bases. Here the CDR3 reads CASSQEVVGNEQFF. In nucleotides, the CDR3 is TGCGCCAGCAGCCAAGAAGTGGTGGGAAATGAGCAGTTCTTC.

The chain carries TRBV14 and TRBJ2-1; D gene uncertain. CDR1 and CDR2 (germline): SGHDN, FVKESK. The CDR3 covers 13 residues. V was shortened by 0 bases and J by 3 bases, with 3 bases between the two germline ends. The CDR3 DNA reads as TGTGCCAGCAGCCAAGATATCTACAATGAGCAGTTCTTC. Its protein product is CASSQDIYNEQFF.

The rearrangement joins TRBV5-1 to TRBJ1-3; a possible D gene is TRBD1 (5 bases). Germline V gives CDR1 SGHRS, CDR2 YFSETQ. V was trimmed by 0 bases and J by 0 bases, leaving 13 bases between them. This CDR3 is built from 17 residues. CDR3 bases: TGCGCCAGCAGCTTGGATAGAAGGGACGACTCTGGAAACACCATATATTTT. Translated: CASSLDRRDDSGNTIYF.

This sequence joins TRBV9 and TRBJ2-1, with D perhaps TRBD1 (6 bases). V was clipped by 0 bases and J by 4 bases, with 11 bases between them. This CDR3 is 15 amino acids long. Germline assignment: CDR1 SGDLS and CDR2 YYNGEE. CDR3 DNA sequence: TGTGCCAGCAGCGTAGAGGTAGGGGGATACAATGAGCAGTTCTTC. As protein: CASSVEVGGYNEQFF.

The chain links TRBV9 to TRBJ1-4; TRBD1 is a possible D gene (6 bases). This CDR3 has 17 residues. V gave up 0 bases and J gave up 6 bases, with 18 bases separating them. Germline assignment: CDR1 SGDLS and CDR2 YYNGEE. CDR3 sequence: CASSVGGGLGLDEKLFF. The CDR3 DNA sequence: TGTGCCAGCAGCGTAGGTGGGGGCTTGGGGCTGGATGAAAAACTGTTTTTT.

This rearrangement joins TRBV5-1 to TRBJ2-5; tentative D call: TRBD2 (6 bases). The CDR3 consists of 13 residues. The V gene's germline CDR1 is SGHRS and CDR2 YFSETQ. The V gene lost 4 bases and the J gene lost 1 base, with 8 bases spanning the gap. CDR3 in DNA: TGCGCCAGCAGCAGCGGGTCCCAAGAGACCCAGTACTTC. Translating it yields CASSSGSQETQYF.